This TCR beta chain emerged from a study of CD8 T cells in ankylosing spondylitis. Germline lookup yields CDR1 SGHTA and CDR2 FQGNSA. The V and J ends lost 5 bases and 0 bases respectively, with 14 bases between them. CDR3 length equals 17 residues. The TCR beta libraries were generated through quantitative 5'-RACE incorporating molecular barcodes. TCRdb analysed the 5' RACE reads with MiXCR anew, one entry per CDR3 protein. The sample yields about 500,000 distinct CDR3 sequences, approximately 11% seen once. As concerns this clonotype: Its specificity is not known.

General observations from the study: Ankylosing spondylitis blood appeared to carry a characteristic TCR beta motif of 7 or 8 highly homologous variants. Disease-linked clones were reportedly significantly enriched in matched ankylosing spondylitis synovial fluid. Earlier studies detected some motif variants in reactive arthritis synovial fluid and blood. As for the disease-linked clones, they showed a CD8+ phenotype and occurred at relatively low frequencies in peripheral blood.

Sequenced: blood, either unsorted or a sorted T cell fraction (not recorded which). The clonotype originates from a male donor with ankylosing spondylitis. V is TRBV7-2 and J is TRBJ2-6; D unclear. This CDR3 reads CASSPITRPSGANVLTF. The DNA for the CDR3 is TGTGCCAGCAGCCCCATCACCCGCCCCTCTGGGGCCAACGTCCTGACTTTC.